The 5 T cell receptor beta chains presented below share a single source sample, sequenced in a study of blood T cell repertoires in COVID-19. Produced via immunoSEQ multiplex PCR; TCRdb's table is partial and in-frame only. Of 250,000 or so clones listed, 86% are singletons. Material: peripheral blood. The receptors derive from a woman under 40 with active or convalescent COVID-19.

The chain links TRBV10-1 to TRBJ2-2; a possible D gene is TRBD2 (7 bases). V lost 2 bases and J 1 base, leaving 14 bases between the germline ends. This CDR3 region has 17 residues. Looked up from germline, CDR1 is WNHNN and CDR2 is SYGVQD (reference sequence). The CDR3 region is CASSEGGGSLNTGELFF. For the CDR3, the DNA is TGCGCCAGCAGTGAGGGGGGGGGCAGTTTGAACACCGGGGAGCTGTTTTTT.

This chain links TRBV7-9 with TRBJ2-7, with TRBD1 matching 9 bases. The CDR3 runs 15 residues. The germline V gene has CDR1 SEHNR and CDR2 FQNEAQ (reference sequence). Losses at the gene ends were 4 bases for V and 5 bases for J; bases not matched to a gene: 9. The CDR3 coding sequence is TGTGCCAGCAGCTACGCCGGGACAGGGCCCCACGAGCAGTACTTC. The encoded protein is CASSYAGTGPHEQYF. Using reference TRBV7-9 and TRBJ2-7 for the parts outside the CDR3, the full variable domain is DTGVSQNPRHKITKRGQNVTFRCDPISEHNRLYWYRQTLGQGPEFLTYFQNEAQLEKSRLLSDRFSAERPKGSFSTLEIQRTEQGDSAMYLCASSYAGTGPHEQYFGPGTRLTVT.

J is TRBJ1-3 and V is TRBV2; no clear D gene. Germline CDR1 reads SNHLY; CDR2 reads FYNNEI. The V end lost 6 bases, the J end lost 3 bases, and 6 bases lay between the germline ends. The CDR3 totals 12 residues. The CDR3 protein is CASREDGNTIYF. CDR3 nucleotides: TGTGCCAGCAGAGAGGATGGAAACACCATATATTTT. Using reference TRBV2 and TRBJ1-3 for the parts outside the CDR3, the full variable domain is EPEVTQTPSHQVTQMGQEVILRCVPISNHLYFYWYRQILGQKVEFLVSFYNNEISEKSEIFDDQFSVERPDGSNFTLKIRSTKLEDSAMYFCASREDGNTIYFGEGSWLTVV.

The rearrangement links TRBV5-6 to TRBJ2-2; 11 bases align to TRBD2. This CDR3 is built from 17 residues. CDR1 and CDR2 (germline): SGHDT, YYEEEE. V shed 0 bases and J 7 bases; nucleotides not matched to a gene: 8. CDR3 nucleotides: TGTGCCAGCAGCTTGGAAGCTAGCGGGGGGCCGTACGGGGAGCTGTTTTTT. Protein product: CASSLEASGGPYGELFF.

The V and J genes are TRBV3-1 (or the pseudogene TRBV3-2) and TRBJ1-1, with D maybe TRBD1 (5 bases). Germline values: CDR1 LGHDT, CDR2 YNNKEL (reference sequence). Trimming took 1 base from V and 5 from J, leaving 8 bases between them. This CDR3 has 13 residues. The CDR3 region is CASSQGYRTEAFF. The CDR3 DNA is TGTGCCAGCAGCCAAGGTTACAGGACTGAAGCTTTCTTT.